This TCR beta chain was sequenced in a study of long-term antiretroviral therapy in people with HIV. Notes on the study in general: HIV repertoires spanned tighter CDR3 length ranges than controls did. Information pertaining to ART adherence, viral resistance or therapeutic modifications was not obtained.

A word on this clone: Its antigen is undetermined.

Survey level was the resolution at which the v3.0 immunoSEQ assay ran. Sequencing was performed with immunoSEQ multiplex PCR; in TCRdb, only in-frame clones are kept and a portion is missing. The table has 15,000 to 20,000 clones, 60% to 85% seen once; the top ten hold 12% to 15%. The ends were cut back, 0 bases at V and 1 base at J, with 11 bases in the middle. This CDR3 is 16 amino acids long. The germline CDR1 and CDR2 sequences are SGHRS and YFSETQ. DNA was extracted from about 1-10 million thawed cryopreserved PBMC. This receptor was identified in a woman in her twenties or thirties with HIV. The material was unsorted PBMCs, obtained 2.9 years after starting antiretroviral therapy. The chain recombines TRBV5-1 with TRBJ1-3; D is undetermined. The CDR3 nucleotides are TGCGCCAGCAGCTTGGGACGGATGGAGTCTGGAAACACCATATATTTT. Translating gives CASSLGRMESGNTIYF.